This T cell receptor (beta chain) is drawn from a study of vaccination effects on CD4 cells after COVID-19. The data were produced by immunoSEQ multiplex PCR, yet TCRdb's version contains in-frame clones alone and is incomplete. The sample lists approximately 30,000 clones, 55% to 75% occurring once. Germline CDR1 reads ENHRY; CDR2 reads SYGVKD. The V and J ends lost 9 bases and 4 bases respectively, with 12 bases between them. The CDR3 runs 13 residues. Viral peptide pools were used in the ViraFEST assay to expand antigen-specific CD4+ T cells, and sequencing came afterward. CD4+ T cell isolation took place after 10 days of culture. In this sample, this clone turned up once. Its antigen is not identified.

Sequencing used CD4+ T cells from PBMCs cultured with HCoV-229E spike peptides, obtained before COVID-19 vaccination. The clonotype originates from a human donor who received a COVID-19 vaccine. This chain joins TRBV10-3 and TRBJ2-2; a possible D gene is TRBD2 (5 bases). CDR3 loop: CAMSLEGTGELFF. In DNA, the CDR3 is TGTGCCATGAGTCTTGAGGGCACCGGGGAGCTGTTTTTT.